A single sample is the source of the 17 T cell receptor beta chains below, sequenced in a study of blood T cell repertoires in COVID-19. Assay used: immunoSEQ multiplex PCR; TCRdb lists only in-frame clones, some missing. The sample carries about 62,000 clones, 76% recorded once. The material sequenced was peripheral blood. These TCRs come from a woman aged 50 to 65 with active or convalescent COVID-19.

The chain couples TRBV4-2 to TRBJ1-2; D gene ambiguous. CDR3 length: 12 residues. The V gene lost 0 bases and the J gene lost 7 bases, with 6 bases spanning the gap. The germline V gene encodes CDR1 LGHNA and CDR2 YNFKEQ. The CDR3 DNA reads as TGTGCCAGCAGCCAAGAGGCAGGTGGCTACACCTTC. Translated: CASSQEAGGYTF.

The genes are TRBV6-5 and TRBJ1-2; D uncertain. Trimming pared 9 bases from V and 6 bases from J, leaving 23 bases between. The CDR3 extends over 15 amino acids. The germline V gene has CDR1 MNHEY and CDR2 SVGAGI. The CDR3 region is CARQNLRSRGHGYTF. The DNA of the CDR3 is TGTGCCAGGCAGAACCTCAGGAGCCGAGGGCATGGCTACACCTTC.

The gene calls are TRBV18 and TRBJ1-1; possibly TRBD1 for D (5 bases). The V end was cut by 5 bases, the J end by 0 bases, with 10 bases between. Germline CDR1 reads KGHSH; CDR2 reads LQKENI. The length of the CDR3 is 14 residues. CDR3 region: CASSKKDMNTEAFF. The CDR3 nucleotides are TGTGCCAGCTCAAAAAAGGACATGAACACTGAAGCTTTCTTT.

This sequence joins TRBV27 and TRBJ1-2; 8 positions match TRBD1. The CDR3 consists of 13 residues. The J segment lost 8 bases and the V segment lost 4 bases, leaving 6 bases of the junction unmatched. The germline CDR1 and CDR2 sequences are MNHEY and SMNVEV (reference sequence). In nucleotides, the CDR3 is TGTGCCAGCAGTTCAGGGGGCTTAGGGGGCTACACCTTC. This encodes CASSSGGLGGYTF.

The chain couples TRBV7-2 to TRBJ2-3; possibly TRBD1 for D (5 bases). V lost 1 base and J 4 bases, leaving 15 bases between the germline ends. The CDR3 extends over 16 amino acids. Germline CDR1 is SGHTA and CDR2 is FQGNSA. The CDR3 nucleotides are TGTGCCAGCAGCTTAGGGGGCGGCCGTAACGCAGATACGCAGTATTTT. Encoded protein: CASSLGGGRNADTQYF.

This chain links TRBV13 with TRBJ2-5; TRBD1 matches 12 bases. J was trimmed by 4 bases and V by 4 bases; bases with no gene match: 4. This CDR3 contains 15 residues. Germline assignment: CDR1 PRHDT and CDR2 FYEKMQ (reference sequence). The CDR3 nucleotides read TGTGCCAGCAGCTCGGGGACAGGGGGCGGAGAGACCCAGTACTTC. It specifies CASSSGTGGGETQYF.

The chain employs TRBV5-5 and TRBJ2-1; 11 bases match TRBD1. The CDR3 loop spans 17 amino acids. From germline, CDR1 is SGHKS and CDR2 YYEKEE (reference sequence). V was pared by 2 bases and J by 7 bases, with 11 bases of the junction left unmatched. The chain's CDR3 is CASSLWAADRGQNEQFF. The CDR3 bases are TGTGCCAGCAGCTTATGGGCCGCGGACAGGGGGCAAAATGAGCAGTTCTTC.

This clone was observed a few times. The chain uses TRBV5-1 and TRBJ2-5, with D possibly matching TRBD2 (6 bases). Germline CDR1 and CDR2: SGHRS and YFSETQ. The CDR3 runs to 15 residues. V shed 1 base and J shed 3 bases, with 13 bases lying between them. CDR3 bases: TGCGCCAGCAGCTTGCGGGGGATGGGAGAAGAGACCCAGTACTTC. It specifies CASSLRGMGEETQYF.

The V and J genes are TRBV7-2 and TRBJ1-2; TRBD1 might be the D (5 bases). V lost 10 bases, J lost 0 bases, and 18 bases lay in between. This CDR3 region has 15 residues. CDR1 and CDR2 (germline): SGHTA, FQGNSA. In nucleotides, the CDR3 is TGTGCCAATGGTCCGGGGGAAGGGGCTAACTATGGCTACACCTTC. Translated, it gives CANGPGEGANYGYTF.

This chain connects TRBV3-1 (or the pseudogene TRBV3-2) to TRBJ2-4; tentatively, D is TRBD1 (6 bases). The CDR3 contains 14 residues. Germline values: CDR1 LGHDT, CDR2 YNNKEL (reference sequence). Trimming cost V 4 bases and J 8 bases, with 15 bases left between them. The CDR3 spells CASSLGLQGYIQYF. The CDR3 region has the DNA TGTGCCAGCAGCCTTGGGCTACAGGGTTACATTCAGTACTTC.

The chain employs TRBV7-9 and TRBJ2-7; TRBD1 is a possible D gene (6 bases). Germline V CDR1 and CDR2: SEHNR, FQNEAQ (reference sequence). V was cut by 4 bases and J by 1 base, with 8 bases left in between. The CDR3 has 13 residues. The CDR3 DNA sequence: TGTGCCAGCAGCTATCAGGGGTCCTACGAGCAGTACTTC. This translates into CASSYQGSYEQYF.

The chain employs TRBV6-1 and TRBJ2-7, with 8 bases matching TRBD1. The CDR3 runs to 16 residues. CDR1 and CDR2 (germline): MNHNS, SASEGT. The trim removed 2 bases at V and 3 bases at J, leaving 9 bases unmatched. The CDR3, as DNA: TGTGCCAGCAGTGAAACCTTGGGACAGGCGATCTACGAGCAGTACTTC. Protein: CASSETLGQAIYEQYF.

This clone was seen just once. This chain uses TRBV6-6 with TRBJ2-7; TRBD2 aligns across 8 bases. The CDR3 spans 14 residues. Germline CDR1 MNHNY, CDR2 SVGAGI (reference sequence). Trimming removed 5 bases from V and 3 bases from J; junction bases left unmatched: 6. CDR3 sequence reads: CASSPPGLDYEQYF. The CDR3 DNA sequence: TGTGCCAGCAGTCCCCCGGGACTAGACTACGAGCAGTACTTC.

The chain is built from TRBV18 and TRBJ2-6, with D possibly TRBD1 on 6 matching bases. Per germline, CDR1 KGHSH and CDR2 LQKENI. This CDR3 comprises 14 residues. V was cut by 6 bases and J by 4 bases, with 10 bases left in between. CDR3 amino acids: CASSGARGANVLTF. The CDR3 nucleotides are TGTGCCAGCTCGGGGGCTAGAGGGGCCAACGTCCTGACTTTC. Looking up the rest from reference TRBV18 and TRBJ2-6 gives the full variable domain: NAGVMQNPRHLVRRRGQEARLRCSPMKGHSHVYWYRQLPEEGLKFMVYLQKENIIDESGMPKERFSAEFPKEGPSILRIQQVVRGDSAAYFCASSGARGANVLTFGAGSRLTVL.

The chain employs TRBV7-2 and TRBJ1-2, with TRBD1 matching over 7 bases. The CDR3 is made up of 12 amino acids. The germline V gene has CDR1 SGHTA and CDR2 FQGNSA. The ends lost 6 bases at V and 7 bases at J; junction bases unmatched: 5. CDR3 bases: TGTGCCAGCAGGACAGGGACTGGTGGCTACACCTTC. Translation gives CASRTGTGGYTF.

The chain carries TRBV7-2 and TRBJ1-2, with TRBD1 matching over 10 bases. V shed 1 base and J 8 bases; nucleotides not matched to a gene: 4. The germline V gene encodes CDR1 SGHTA and CDR2 FQGNSA. This CDR3 is 14 amino acids long. This CDR3 is CASSLEGQGTGYTF. As DNA, the CDR3 is TGTGCCAGCAGCTTAGAGGGACAGGGGACCGGCTACACCTTC.

The V gene is TRBV24-1, the J gene TRBJ2-1; tentatively, D is TRBD1 (6 bases). The germline CDR1 and CDR2 sequences are KGHDR and SFDVKD. This CDR3 contains 16 residues. V was pared by 3 bases and J by 2 bases, with 13 bases between. In nucleotides, the CDR3 is TGTGCCACCAGTGATCCACAGGGATTTCCCTACAATGAGCAGTTCTTC. Translating gives CATSDPQGFPYNEQFF.